The clone carrying this TCR beta chain was seen only once. The CDR3 has 13 amino acids. The data were obtained in a study of CD4 and CD8 cells across lung adenocarcinoma regions. TCRdb re-analysed the PCR reads in MiXCR, keeping a single row per CDR3 protein. The sample records fewer than 30,000 distinct CDR3 sequences, less than 60% being singletons. Donors had localized lung adenocarcinoma, a non-small cell lung cancer. The sample taken for sequencing was CD8+ T cells from the center of a lung tumor. This clonotype originated in a male donor with lung adenocarcinoma. The CD4 and CD8 labels of this study may be unreliable. This rearrangement joins TRBV12-3 or TRBV12-4 to TRBJ2-5; D is perhaps TRBD1 or TRBD2 (6 bases each). CDR3 sequence (DNA): TGTGCGGGCAGTTTAGGGGGGCGGGAGACCCAGTACTTC. Residues: CAGSLGGRETQYF.